These 23 T cell receptor beta chains came from one sample sequenced in a study of T cell clonotyping in hematopoietic cell transplantation. Generated by immunoSEQ multiplex PCR, the TCRdb table keeps only in-frame clones and is missing some. The repertoire includes roughly 29,000 clones, more than 60% of them detected once, and less than 7.5% sits in the top ten. This sample's time point: recipient sample about 28 days before transplant, after cytoreduction. Source: peripheral blood mononuclear cells, taken before stem cell transplant. The receptors were gathered from a woman between 25 and 40 years old with chronic myeloid leukemia. Some clones in this sample may be carry-over from other donors' samples.

The chain uses TRBV19 and TRBJ1-1; TRBD1 might be the D (5 bases). Germline lookup yields CDR1 LNHDA and CDR2 SQIVND (reference sequence). This CDR3 is 14 amino acids long. Trimming shortened V by 6 bases and J by 0 bases, and 11 bases separated the two germline ends. For the CDR3, the DNA is TGTGCCAGTAGGGGGGACCCCATGAACACTGAAGCTTTCTTT. Residues: CASRGDPMNTEAFF.

The V and J genes are TRBV4-1 and TRBJ2-5; 9 bases align to TRBD2. This CDR3 contains 16 residues. Per the germline V gene, CDR1 is MGHRA and CDR2 is YSYEKL. V shed 3 bases and J 2 bases; nucleotides not matched to a gene: 7. The CDR3, as DNA: TGCGCCAGCAGCCATCAGCTAGCGGGGATACAAGAGACCCAGTACTTC. Its protein is CASSHQLAGIQETQYF.

In its sample, this clone was seen a few times. The chain recombines TRBV6-5 with TRBJ2-1, with no clear D. The CDR3 sequence is 13 residues long. Trimming took off 6 bases at V and 4 bases at J, with 10 bases between the two ends. Germline lookup yields CDR1 MNHEY and CDR2 SVGAGI. The DNA for the CDR3 is TGTGCCAGCAGCCTGACTCAGTACAATGAGCAGTTCTTC. This encodes CASSLTQYNEQFF.

This chain links TRBV7-2 with TRBJ2-5; D tentatively reads TRBD1 or TRBD2 (5 bases each). Germline CDR1 is SGHTA and CDR2 is FQGNSA. V dropped 4 bases and J dropped 6 bases, with 12 bases sitting between them. This CDR3 is built from 13 residues. The DNA for the CDR3 is TGTGCCAGCAGCTCCGGGACCGGGAAGACCCAGTACTTC. Amino acids: CASSSGTGKTQYF.

The rearrangement uses TRBV6-5 and TRBJ1-6; possibly TRBD1 for D (6 bases). This CDR3 has 15 amino acids. The V gene lost 3 bases and the J gene lost 7 bases, with 13 bases spanning the gap. The V gene's germline CDR1 is MNHEY and CDR2 SVGAGI. This CDR3 is CASSYVTGFNSPLHF. CDR3 nucleotide sequence: TGTGCCAGCAGTTATGTAACAGGGTTCAATTCACCCCTCCACTTT.

This clone was seen only once. This chain connects TRBV25-1 to TRBJ2-2, with D possibly matching TRBD1 (6 bases). This CDR3 comprises 15 residues. Germline V gene sequence: CDR1 MGHDK, CDR2 SYGVNS. The ends were cut back, 3 bases at V and 3 bases at J, with 11 bases in the middle. CDR3 sequence (DNA): TGTGCCAGCAGTGATTGGGGGACATACACCGGGGAGCTGTTTTTT. Encoded protein: CASSDWGTYTGELFF.

The chain is built from TRBV6-5 and TRBJ2-3; D is unresolved. Looked up from germline, CDR1 is MNHEY and CDR2 is SVGAGI. Trimming removed 1 base from V and 2 bases from J, with 7 bases in between. The CDR3 sequence is 14 residues long. CDR3 region: CASSYLAHTDTQYF. The CDR3 region has the DNA TGTGCCAGCAGTTACTTGGCCCACACAGATACGCAGTATTTT.

In regard to this clone: One end of the junction varies from germline; a read error may be responsible. This rearrangement joins TRBV5-1 to TRBJ1-1; perhaps TRBD1 as D (6 bases). The CDR3 is 12 amino acids. CDR1 and CDR2 (germline): SGHRS, YFSETQ. CDR3 protein: CASSLDGQSVIF. The CDR3 coding sequence is TGCGCCAGCAGCTTGGACGGACAGAGCGTTATATTT.

V and J are TRBV6-1 and TRBJ1-2; D uncertain. The V end lost 8 bases, the J end lost 4 bases, and 17 bases lay between the germline ends. Germline V gene data show CDR1 as MNHNS and CDR2 as SASEGT. There are 14 residues in the CDR3. Here the CDR3 reads CASLPDASLYGYTF. The CDR3, as DNA: TGTGCCAGCCTCCCCGACGCTTCCCTCTATGGCTACACCTTC.

The chain links TRBV5-6 to TRBJ1-3; D not certain. Germline assignment: CDR1 SGHDT and CDR2 YYEEEE. V was trimmed by 5 bases and J by 7 bases, leaving 13 bases between them. CDR3 size: 13 residues. The CDR3 loop is CASSQVIVNTIYF. Here the CDR3 DNA reads TGTGCCAGCAGTCAGGTCATTGTGAACACCATATATTTT.

The V gene is TRBV5-4, the J gene TRBJ2-5; D unresolved. The CDR3 spans 15 residues. Germline V CDR1 and CDR2: SGHNT, YYREEE (reference sequence). Trimming stripped 1 base from V and 1 base from J, with 11 bases between. CDR3 bases: TGTGCCAGCAGCTTGTCGTGGCAGAGCCAAGAGACCCAGTACTTC. Its protein product is CASSLSWQSQETQYF. Combining the CDR3 with reference TRBV5-4 and TRBJ2-5 gives the whole variable domain ETGVTQSPTHLIKTRGQQVTLRCSSQSGHNTVSWYQQALGQGPQFIFQYYREEENGRGNFPPRFSGLQFPNYSSELNVNALELDDSALYLCASSLSWQSQETQYFGPGTRLLVL.

This clone was seen a few times. The chain links TRBV30 to TRBJ2-3; TRBD2 matches at 8 bases. This CDR3 is built from 15 residues. The V gene end was trimmed by 4 bases and the J gene end by 3 bases; junction bases not matched to a gene: 9. Per the germline V gene, CDR1 is GTSNPN and CDR2 is SVGIG (reference sequence). CDR3 loop: CAWTPGLAGTDTQYF. The CDR3 nucleotides are TGTGCCTGGACCCCCGGACTAGCTGGTACAGATACGCAGTATTTT.

In this sample, this clone turned up a few times. The V gene is TRBV30, the J gene TRBJ1-6; D unresolved. Trimming took 0 bases from V and 7 from J, leaving 4 bases between them. The CDR3 spans 12 residues. Germline CDR1 GTSNPN, CDR2 SVGIG (reference sequence). The CDR3, as DNA: TGTGCCTGGAGTGTTAAGAATTCACCCCTCCACTTT. Residues: CAWSVKNSPLHF. Looking up the rest from reference TRBV30 and TRBJ1-6 gives the full variable domain: SQTIHQWPATLVQPVGSPLSLECTVEGTSNPNLYWYRQAAGRGLQLLFYSVGIGQISSEVPQNLSASRPQDRQFILSSKKLLLSDSGFYLCAWSVKNSPLHFGNGTRLTVT.

The chain links TRBV5-4 to TRBJ1-5, with D uncertain. Trimming took 2 bases from V and 0 from J, leaving 6 bases between them. The CDR3 has 14 residues. Germline V gives CDR1 SGHNT, CDR2 YYREEE (reference sequence). In DNA form, the CDR3 reads TGTGCCAGCAGCTTACGTAATAGCAATCAGCCCCAGCATTTT. Translation: CASSLRNSNQPQHF.

This clone was counted once. The junction departs from the called germline gene at one end, perhaps through a read error. The V and J genes are TRBV18 and TRBJ1-2, with 8 bases fitting TRBD1. Germline values: CDR1 KGHSH, CDR2 LQKENI. The CDR3 extends over 14 amino acids. CDR3 sequence reads: CASSSDRANYGYTF. CDR3 coding DNA: TGTGCCAGCTCTTCGGACAGGGCTAATTATGGCTACACCTTC.

V and J are TRBV6-5 and TRBJ1-2; D is perhaps TRBD1 (6 bases). The germline V gene has CDR1 MNHEY and CDR2 SVGAGI. V was clipped by 4 bases and J by 4 bases, with 10 bases between them. The CDR3 contains 13 residues. The CDR3 reads CASSLQGPYGYTF. The CDR3 coding sequence is TGTGCCAGCAGTTTACAGGGCCCCTATGGCTACACCTTC.

The rearrangement links TRBV7-2 to TRBJ2-5; D call uncertain. Deletions cut 1 base from V and 5 bases from J, with 11 bases between. The length of the CDR3 is 14 residues. The V gene's germline CDR1 is SGHTA and CDR2 FQGNSA. As DNA, the CDR3 is TGTGCCAGCAGCTTAGGGAGTGTGGGGGAGACCCAGTACTTC. This codes for CASSLGSVGETQYF.

The chain carries TRBV12-5 and TRBJ2-7; D ambiguous. The CDR3 length is 14 residues. Germline V lookup: CDR1 LGHNT, CDR2 FRNRAP. The germline V and J ends were trimmed by 7 bases and 3 bases, with 16 bases remaining between them. The CDR3 spells CASALMRPFYEQYF. The CDR3 DNA reads as TGTGCTAGTGCCCTAATGAGGCCATTCTACGAGCAGTACTTC.

V is TRBV4-3 and J is TRBJ2-7, with 8 positions matching TRBD1. CDR1 and CDR2 (germline): LGHNA, YSLEER. Trimming cost V 0 bases and J 4 bases; bases outside gene matches: 2. The CDR3 runs to 14 residues. The CDR3 here is CASSQEQGAYEQYF. The DNA for the CDR3 is TGCGCCAGCAGCCAAGAGCAGGGGGCTTACGAGCAGTACTTC.

This sequence joins TRBV7-8 and TRBJ1-2; maybe TRBD1 (6 bases). Germline loops: CDR1 SGHVS, CDR2 FQNEAQ. This CDR3 is built from 15 residues. Deletions cut 4 bases from V and 9 bases from J, with 21 bases between. In DNA, the CDR3 is TGTGCCAGCAGCTATTACGGGGGGGCTCTGGCCCGCTACACCTTC. It translates to CASSYYGGALARYTF. The full variable domain, with the rest looked up from reference TRBV7-8 and TRBJ1-2, is GAGVSQSPRYKVAKRGQDVALRCDPISGHVSLFWYQQALGQGPEFLTYFQNEAQLDKSGLPSDRFFAERPEGSVSTLKIQRTQQEDSAVYLCASSYYGGALARYTFGSGTRLTVV.

The table lists this clone with a few counts. V usage is TRBV2 and J usage is TRBJ1-2; unclear D gene. The CDR3 covers 13 residues. Deletions cut 1 base from V and 5 bases from J, with 8 bases between. Germline V CDR1 and CDR2: SNHLY, FYNNEI. The CDR3 DNA reads as TGTGCCAGCAGTGAAGTTGGGTTTTATGGCTACACCTTC. Translation gives CASSEVGFYGYTF.

This chain links TRBV2 with TRBJ2-7, with unresolved D. V was shortened by 4 bases and J by 2 bases, with 12 bases between the two germline ends. Germline values: CDR1 SNHLY, CDR2 FYNNEI. The CDR3 sequence is 14 residues long. The CDR3 is CASSAGFRPYEQYF. Here the CDR3 DNA reads TGTGCCAGCAGTGCCGGGTTTCGCCCCTACGAGCAGTACTTC.

This clone was detected a few times. CDR3 protein: CASSYGQASGNTIYF. The CDR3 DNA reads as TGTGCCAGCAGCTACGGACAGGCCTCTGGAAACACCATATATTTT. The V and J genes are TRBV6-6 and TRBJ1-3; 7 bases map to TRBD1. The germline CDR1 and CDR2 sequences are MNHNY and SVGAGI (reference sequence). The CDR3 contains 15 residues. V shed 6 bases and J 0 bases; nucleotides not matched to a gene: 5.